The 32 T cell receptor beta chains presented below share a single source sample, sequenced in a study of blood T cells in healthy people across ages. The second PCR ran about 7 to 12 cycles with a sample-barcoded 5' primer and J-beta primers. TCRdb re-analysed the 5' RACE reads in MiXCR, keeping a single row per CDR3 protein. Here the sample spans around 1.5 million distinct CDR3 sequences, around 59% being singletons. Sequences were obtained from blood. All receptors derive from a man between 18 and 35 years old in good health.

The rearrangement joins TRBV27 to TRBJ1-2; no clear D. Germline lookup yields CDR1 MNHEY and CDR2 SMNVEV (reference sequence). Deletions cut 5 bases from V and 0 bases from J, with 7 bases between. The CDR3 runs 13 residues. CDR3 sequence: CASSPKTNYGYTF. CDR3 nucleotide sequence: TGTGCCAGCAGTCCGAAAACTAACTATGGCTACACCTTC.

Turning to this clonotype: An end of the junction does not agree with germline; a read error may underlie this. The chain joins TRBV20-1 to TRBJ2-7; D perhaps matches TRBD1 (6 bases). This CDR3 spans 14 amino acids. Germline V gives CDR1 DFQATT, CDR2 SNEGSKA (reference sequence). CDR3 region: CGAREQGIRYEQYF. CDR3 nucleotides: TGCGGTGCTAGAGAACAGGGAATTCGGTACGAGCAGTACTTC.

This chain uses TRBV7-9 with TRBJ2-1; D might be TRBD1 (5 bases). The CDR3 length is 13 residues. Germline V CDR1 and CDR2: SEHNR, FQNEAQ (reference sequence). V lost 1 base to trimming and J lost 9 bases, with 10 bases between them. The DNA of the CDR3 is TGTGCCAGCAGCTTAGAGGGGTGGGGTGAGCAGTTCTTC. It specifies CASSLEGWGEQFF.

This chain connects TRBV12-3 or TRBV12-4 to TRBJ2-6, with 9 bases that match TRBD2. The junction had 3 bases not matched to a gene; V was cut back by 2 bases and J by 1 base. The CDR3 is made up of 17 amino acids. The CDR3 DNA follows: TGTGCCAGCAGTTTAAGACTAGCGGATTCTGGGGCCAACGTCCTGACTTTC. This sequence encodes CASSLRLADSGANVLTF.

The rearrangement links TRBV6-6 to TRBJ2-4; TRBD1 matches 8 bases. Matching the DNA end better, TRBJ2-5 makes the J call doubtful. CDR1 and CDR2 (germline): MNHNY, SVGAGI (reference sequence). The CDR3 length is 15 residues. In DNA form, the CDR3 reads TGTGCCAGCACCCAGACAGGGGAGGTTTACGAGACCCAGTACTTC. Its translation is CASTQTGEVYETQYF.

This chain uses TRBV3-1 with TRBJ2-7; D remains unclear. V lost 4 bases and J lost 1, with 8 bases in between. This CDR3 is built from 13 residues. Germline assignment: CDR1 LGHDT and CDR2 YNNKEL (reference sequence). The CDR3 bases are TGTGCCAGCAGCCCCCTGGAGTCCTACGAGCAGTACTTC. Translated: CASSPLESYEQYF.

The chain recombines TRBV6-1 with TRBJ1-2; D is uncertain. Trimming pared 6 bases from V and 1 base from J, leaving 15 bases between. The CDR3 totals 15 residues. The germline CDR1 and CDR2 sequences are MNHNS and SASEGT. CDR3 bases: TGTGCCAGCAGAAAACTATCCCGGGATAACTATGGCTACACCTTC. It encodes CASRKLSRDNYGYTF.

This clonotype was seen a handful of times. This chain uses TRBV2 with TRBJ2-1; 7 bases map to TRBD1. Germline values: CDR1 SNHLY, CDR2 FYNNEI. Trimming at V came to 5 bases and at J to 3 bases, leaving 4 bases not matched to a gene. CDR3 size: 14 residues. The CDR3 here is CASSRDRDYNEQFF. In nucleotides, the CDR3 is TGTGCCAGCAGTCGGGACAGAGACTACAATGAGCAGTTCTTC.

The chain carries TRBV6-2 or TRBV6-3 and TRBJ1-1, with D possibly matching TRBD1 (5 bases). V lost 3 bases and J lost 0, with 11 bases in between. The CDR3 extends over 15 amino acids. Germline V gene sequence: CDR1 MNHEY, CDR2 SVGEGT. This chain's CDR3 is CASSYPTAMNTEAFF. For the CDR3, the DNA is TGTGCCAGCAGTTATCCGACAGCCATGAACACTGAAGCTTTCTTT.

Written as DNA, the CDR3 is TGTGCCAGCAGCCCCGGGACAGCGTCTAGTGAGCAGTACTTC. Translated, it gives CASSPGTASSEQYF. The chain combines TRBV7-9 with TRBJ2-4; 7 nucleotides match TRBD1. V lost 5 bases and J lost 13; bases outside the gene matches: 14. The length of the CDR3 is 14 residues. In germline, CDR1 is SEHNR, CDR2 FQNEAQ (reference sequence).

The V gene is TRBV27, the J gene TRBJ1-6, with D possibly matching TRBD1 (6 bases). The CDR3 loop spans 19 amino acids. Trimming shortened V by 8 bases and J by 3 bases, and 26 bases separated the two germline ends. The germline CDR1 and CDR2 sequences are MNHEY and SMNVEV (reference sequence). CDR3 sequence reads: CASGHQRLDSTGYNSPLHF. The CDR3 nucleotides are TGTGCCAGCGGCCACCAACGTTTGGACAGTACTGGCTATAATTCACCCCTCCACTTT.

The rearrangement links TRBV15 to TRBJ2-7; 9 bases line up with TRBD1. V was pared by 3 bases and J by 3 bases, with 6 bases of the junction left unmatched. This CDR3 region has 15 residues. Germline CDR1 LNHNV, CDR2 YYDKDF (reference sequence). The CDR3 spells CATSSRTGEVYEQYF. The CDR3 nucleotides are TGTGCCACCAGCAGTAGGACAGGGGAAGTCTACGAGCAGTACTTC.

This clonotype has only one observation. This chain's CDR3 is CASNERGITDTQYF. As DNA, the CDR3 is TGTGCCAGCAATGAGAGGGGGATCACAGATACGCAGTATTTT. The chain recombines TRBV6-1 with TRBJ2-3, with D possibly matching TRBD1 (6 bases). Trimming pared 7 bases from V and 2 bases from J, leaving 13 bases between. The V gene's germline CDR1 is MNHNS and CDR2 SASEGT. The CDR3 loop spans 14 amino acids.

The gene calls are TRBV28 and TRBJ2-5, with 8 bases fitting TRBD1. The J call may be faulty, since TRBJ2-7 better matches the DNA end. CDR1 and CDR2 (germline): MDHEN, SYDVKM. The CDR3 sequence is 14 residues long. CDR3 sequence: CASRRQGPYYEQYF. The CDR3 nucleotides are TGTGCCAGCAGGAGACAGGGGCCTTATTACGAGCAGTACTTC.

With respect to this clonotype: One end of the junction varies from germline; a read error may be responsible. The CDR3, as DNA: TGTGCCAGCAGTTTAGAGGGGGCCCCGAACACTGAAGTTTTCTTT. Protein: CASSLEGAPNTEVFF. The rearrangement uses TRBV12-3 or TRBV12-4 and TRBJ1-1; 7 bases align to TRBD1. The CDR3 is 15 residues long.

In this sample, this clonotype turned up a few times. The chain uses TRBV20-1 and TRBJ2-5; D gene ambiguous. This CDR3 has 13 residues. V lost 6 bases, J lost 8 bases, and 19 bases lay in between. Per the germline V gene, CDR1 is DFQATT and CDR2 is SNEGSKA (reference sequence). CDR3 DNA: TGCAGTGCAAAGAAGAGGTCCTCCTTAACCCAGTACTTC. Translated: CSAKKRSSLTQYF.

This clonotype came up once. The V gene is TRBV3-1, the J gene TRBJ2-7, with D perhaps TRBD2 (6 bases). Germline values: CDR1 LGHDT, CDR2 YNNKEL (reference sequence). There are 17 residues in the CDR3. Trimming removed 6 bases at V and 7 bases at J, with 28 bases between. CDR3 region: CASSHTMGVGGYNEQYF. Here the CDR3 DNA reads TGTGCCAGCAGTCATACTATGGGGGTCGGGGGTTACAATGAGCAGTACTTC.

This chain uses TRBV6-5 with TRBJ1-4, with 7 nucleotides matching TRBD1. This CDR3 contains 12 residues. V was clipped by 6 bases and J by 8 bases; unmatched bases: 3. Germline values: CDR1 MNHEY, CDR2 SVGAGI. For the CDR3, the DNA is TGTGCCAGCAGGGGACAGAGGGAAAAACTGTTTTTT. Protein sequence: CASRGQREKLFF.

The V gene is TRBV12-3 or TRBV12-4, the J gene TRBJ2-4; 11 nucleotides line up with TRBD2. There are 14 residues in the CDR3. Losses at the gene ends were 4 bases for V and 10 bases for J; bases not matched to a gene: 6. CDR3 sequence: CASSSSGTSGIQYF. DNA of the CDR3: TGTGCCAGCAGTTCATCCGGGACTAGCGGAATTCAGTACTTC.

The V and J genes are TRBV5-1 and TRBJ2-5; D remains unclear. This CDR3 has 13 amino acids. V was trimmed by 2 bases and J by 4 bases, leaving 9 bases between them. CDR1 and CDR2 from the germline V gene are SGHRS and YFSETQ. CDR3 loop: CASSLIARETQYF. CDR3 coding DNA: TGCGCCAGCAGCTTAATTGCGAGAGAGACCCAGTACTTC.

The chain links TRBV4-1 to TRBJ2-2; 8 bases match TRBD1. The V gene end was trimmed by 3 bases and the J gene end by 3 bases; junction bases not matched to a gene: 21. CDR1 is MGHRA, CDR2 YSYEKL, per germline. The CDR3 runs to 21 residues. DNA of the CDR3: TGCGCCAGCAGCCACAGCTTTCAACGGGACAGGTCCTCGCGAGACACCGGGGAGCTGTTTTTT. Translated: CASSHSFQRDRSSRDTGELFF.

The CDR3 loop reads CSVAIPLADTQYF. As DNA, the CDR3 is TGCAGCGTTGCCATCCCCCTCGCAGATACGCAGTATTTT. The chain carries TRBV29-1 and TRBJ2-3, with no clear D. The germline V gene has CDR1 SQVTM and CDR2 ANQGSEA. V was cut by 4 bases and J by 4 bases, with 12 bases left in between. CDR3 length: 13 residues.

This chain joins TRBV27 and TRBJ2-5; 8 bases agree with TRBD1. The J call may be faulty, since TRBJ2-7 better matches the DNA end. The CDR3 runs 15 residues. Germline loops: CDR1 MNHEY, CDR2 SMNVEV (reference sequence). The CDR3 spells CASSSLVTGGSEQYF. The CDR3 region has the DNA TGTGCCAGCAGTTCTTTAGTAACAGGGGGGAGCGAGCAGTACTTC.

The chain has TRBV3-1 and TRBJ2-1; 8 nucleotides line up with TRBD2. With V trimmed by 5 bases and J by 8 bases, 11 bases remained unmatched. Germline CDR1 LGHDT, CDR2 YNNKEL (reference sequence). This CDR3 is built from 15 residues. CDR3 residues: CASSARRTSLHEQFF. CDR3 sequence (DNA): TGTGCCAGCAGCGCCCGCCGGACTAGCCTTCATGAGCAGTTCTTC.

This chain links TRBV2 with TRBJ1-2; weak D call: TRBD1 (5 bases). V was trimmed by 4 bases and J by 13 bases, leaving 13 bases between them. The CDR3 spans 11 residues. Per germline, CDR1 SNHLY and CDR2 FYNNEI. The CDR3 loop is CASSVREGSTF. CDR3 coding DNA: TGTGCCAGCAGTGTGCGGGAGGGGTCCACCTTC.

The gene calls are TRBV20-1 and TRBJ2-1; D ambiguous. Per germline, CDR1 DFQATT and CDR2 SNEGSKA (reference sequence). The CDR3 extends over 13 amino acids. Trimming stripped 3 bases from V and 7 bases from J, with 13 bases between. CDR3 loop: CSARKIGSNEQFF. CDR3 bases: TGCAGTGCTAGGAAGATAGGGTCTAATGAGCAGTTCTTC.

The chain joins TRBV25-1 to TRBJ2-5; D is unresolved. Gene TRBJ2-7 matches the end of the DNA better, so the J call may be wrong. The CDR3 runs to 12 residues. CDR1 and CDR2 from the germline V gene are MGHDK and SYGVNS. The CDR3, as DNA: TGTGCCAGCAGTGAATCGGTGGACGAGCAGTACTTC. This sequence encodes CASSESVDEQYF.

The chain recombines TRBV12-3 or TRBV12-4 with TRBJ2-7; TRBD2 agrees at 13 bases. This CDR3 region has 15 residues. J lost 3 bases, V lost 6 bases, and 5 bases had no gene match. The CDR3 sequence: CASRRGTSGNYEQYF. The CDR3 nucleotides read TGTGCCAGCAGGCGGGGGACTAGCGGGAACTACGAGCAGTACTTC.

This chain links TRBV20-1 with TRBJ2-3, with 13 bases identical to TRBD2. From germline, CDR1 is DFQATT and CDR2 SNEGSKA (reference sequence). J lost 2 bases, V lost 7 bases, and 9 bases had no gene match. This CDR3 has 16 amino acids. The CDR3 loop is CSVPRTSGGVTDTQYF. The CDR3 nucleotides are TGCAGTGTCCCCCGGACTAGCGGGGGAGTCACAGATACGCAGTATTTT.

The genes are TRBV3-1 and TRBJ2-3, with D perhaps being TRBD1 or TRBD2 (5 bases each). Germline loops: CDR1 LGHDT, CDR2 YNNKEL (reference sequence). V shed 2 bases and J shed 0 bases, with 12 bases lying between them. The CDR3 has 16 residues. CDR3 sequence reads: CASSQRRWTSTDTQYF. DNA for the CDR3: TGTGCCAGCAGCCAACGGAGGTGGACAAGCACAGATACGCAGTATTTT.

The chain is built from TRBV6-5 and TRBJ1-2; D is possibly TRBD1 (5 bases). V was trimmed by 4 bases and J by 5 bases, leaving 17 bases between them. Germline CDR1 and CDR2: MNHEY and SVGAGI. The CDR3 covers 15 residues. CDR3 in amino acids: CASSSTGGDPYGYTF. The CDR3 DNA reads as TGTGCCAGCAGTTCGACGGGAGGGGACCCATATGGCTACACCTTC.

CDR3 coding DNA: TGCAGTGCTTATCTGTACAATGAGCAGTTCTTC. It yields the protein CSAYLYNEQFF. The chain uses TRBV20-1 and TRBJ2-1; no firm D call. Germline values: CDR1 DFQATT, CDR2 SNEGSKA (reference sequence). V shed 5 bases and J shed 4 bases, with 6 bases lying between them. The CDR3 sequence is 11 residues long.